The source of this T cell receptor beta chain is a study of naive and memory T cell subsets. Whole-study results and caveats: This RNA-based method may be sensitive to activation-related transcript changes.

The SP2 primer and nested alpha and beta constant region primers amplified ligated cDNA in four rounds. TCRdb called the 5' RACE reads again in MiXCR, with one record for every CDR3 protein. The table includes 55,000 to 65,000 distinct CDR3 sequences, 8% detected once. Trimming shortened V by 8 bases and J by 0 bases, and 2 bases separated the two germline ends. Germline lookup yields CDR1 SNHLY and CDR2 FYNNEI. The CDR3 is 11 amino acids. TCR cDNA received a 3' ligated oligonucleotide that carried a UMI. This clonotype came up many times. Its specificity is unknown. The receptor comes from a female donor in good health. The chain uses TRBV2 and TRBJ1-3; no reliable D call. The CDR3 DNA reads TGTGCCAGCTCCTCTGGAAACACCATATATTTT. Residues: CASSSGNTIYF.